This T cell receptor (beta chain) was obtained from a study of blood T cell repertoires in COVID-19. Across the whole study: The cDNA or gDNA used as material had been derived from T cells, B-cell-depleted T cells, or PBMCs.

TCRdb's copy holds only in-frame clones and misses some; the assay was immunoSEQ multiplex PCR. The sample lists approximately 220,000 clones, roughly nine tenths occurring once. From germline, CDR1 is KGHSH and CDR2 LQKENI. V gave up 2 bases and J gave up 2 bases, with 17 bases separating them. The length of the CDR3 is 17 residues. The chain uses TRBV18 and TRBJ2-3; D is ambiguous. This receptor was obtained from a woman aged 45-59 years with acute or convalescent COVID-19. The sequencing sample was made of peripheral blood. Here the CDR3 reads CASSPLSRLTNTDTQYF. CDR3 nucleotide sequence: TGTGCCAGCTCACCATTATCCAGGCTCACAAACACAGATACGCAGTATTTT.